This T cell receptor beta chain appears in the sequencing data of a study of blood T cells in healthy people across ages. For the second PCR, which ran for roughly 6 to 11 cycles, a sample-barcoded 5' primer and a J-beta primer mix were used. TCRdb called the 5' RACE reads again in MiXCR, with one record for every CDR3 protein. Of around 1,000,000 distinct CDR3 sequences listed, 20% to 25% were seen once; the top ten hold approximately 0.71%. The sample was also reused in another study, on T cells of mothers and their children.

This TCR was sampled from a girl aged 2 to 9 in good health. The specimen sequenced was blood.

The CDR3 is CASSPRGEAEAFF. The CDR3, as DNA: TGTGCCAGCAGCCCAAGGGGGGAGGCTGAAGCTTTCTTT. The rearrangement links TRBV7-3 to TRBJ1-1; D may be TRBD1 (6 bases). The germline V and J ends were trimmed by 5 bases and 6 bases, with 13 bases remaining between them. The CDR3 spans 13 residues. CDR1 and CDR2 from the germline V gene are SGHTA and FQGTGA.